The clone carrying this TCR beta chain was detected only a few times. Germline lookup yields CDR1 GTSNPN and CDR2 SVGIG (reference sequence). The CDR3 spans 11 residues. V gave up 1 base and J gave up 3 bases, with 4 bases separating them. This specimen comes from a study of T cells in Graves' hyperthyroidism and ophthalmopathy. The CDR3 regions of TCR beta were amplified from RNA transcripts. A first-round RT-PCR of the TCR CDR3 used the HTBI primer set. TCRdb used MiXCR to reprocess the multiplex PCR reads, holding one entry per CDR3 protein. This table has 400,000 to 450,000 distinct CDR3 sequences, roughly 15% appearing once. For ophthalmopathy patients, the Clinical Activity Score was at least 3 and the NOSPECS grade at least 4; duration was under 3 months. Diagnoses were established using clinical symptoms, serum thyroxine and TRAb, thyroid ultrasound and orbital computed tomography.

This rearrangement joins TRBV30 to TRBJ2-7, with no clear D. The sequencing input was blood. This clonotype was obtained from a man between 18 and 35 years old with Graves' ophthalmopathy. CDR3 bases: TGTGCCTGGAGTGATAACTACGAGCAGTACTTC. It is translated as CAWSDNYEQYF.